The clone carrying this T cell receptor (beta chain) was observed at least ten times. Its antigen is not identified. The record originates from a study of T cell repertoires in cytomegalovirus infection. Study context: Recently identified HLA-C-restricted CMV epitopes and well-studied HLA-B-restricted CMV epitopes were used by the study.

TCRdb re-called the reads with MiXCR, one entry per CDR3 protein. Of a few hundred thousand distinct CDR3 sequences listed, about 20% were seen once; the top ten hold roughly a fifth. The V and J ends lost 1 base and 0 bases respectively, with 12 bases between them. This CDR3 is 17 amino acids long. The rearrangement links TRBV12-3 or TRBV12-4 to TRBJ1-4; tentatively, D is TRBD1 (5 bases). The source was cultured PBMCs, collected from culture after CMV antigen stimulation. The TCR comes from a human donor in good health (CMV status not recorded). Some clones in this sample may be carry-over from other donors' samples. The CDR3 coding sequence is TGTGCCAGCAGTTTAGTACCCGGACACACAACTAATGAAAAACTGTTTTTT. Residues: CASSLVPGHTTNEKLFF.